The rows below give T cell receptor beta chains drawn from one sample of a study of CD8 T cells in Susac syndrome. TCRdb used MiXCR to reprocess the immunoSEQ multiplex PCR reads, holding one entry per CDR3 protein. The table includes under 550,000 distinct CDR3 sequences, more than 80% detected once. Sequenced material: CD8+ T cells from PBMCs. The source is a human donor with multiple sclerosis. The CDR3 runs from the conserved cysteine through the conserved F or W. Fields, in order: V gene, CDR3 protein.

V gene: TRBV19
CDR3 protein: CASEEDNSFQSEAFF

V gene: TRBV24-1
CDR3 protein: CATSRDSGNNEQFF

V gene: TRBV27
CDR3 protein: CASTFIGANVLTF

V gene: TRBV25-1
CDR3 protein: CASSEYRYEGNSPLHF

V gene: TRBV5-6
CDR3 protein: CASSLGKTQYF

V gene: TRBV6-5
CDR3 protein: CASSPGEDGYEQYF

V gene: TRBV5-4
CDR3 protein: CASSLDLGSRYEQYF

V gene: TRBV4-1
CDR3 protein: CASSQTGTQPQHF

V gene: TRBV7-6
CDR3 protein: CASSPMTGSSYNEQFF

V gene: TRBV14
CDR3 protein: CASSALGLAAYNEQFF

V gene: TRBV4-1
CDR3 protein: CASSQMIAGYNEQFF

V gene: TRBV19
CDR3 protein: CASSILTGAAETQYF

V gene: TRBV12-3/TRBV12-4
CDR3 protein: CASSLLTDEQYF

V gene: TRBV5-1
CDR3 protein: CASSPDREPYEQYF

V gene: TRBV6-1
CDR3 protein: CASSEQQVYGYTF

V gene: TRBV5-6
CDR3 protein: CASRKTGRGWHEQYF

V gene: TRBV6-1
CDR3 protein: CASSPGRVNEQFF

V gene: TRBV20-1
CDR3 protein: CSARDLGPRADEQFF

V gene: TRBV21-1
CDR3 protein: CASNNGRPVLADTQYF

V gene: TRBV28
CDR3 protein: CASSSPTRDLRSYEQYF

V gene: TRBV7-8
CDR3 protein: CASSLFRRSEQFF

V gene: TRBV6-1
CDR3 protein: CASNLNEQFF

V gene: TRBV9
CDR3 protein: CASSVDLGTARSDYGYTF

V gene: TRBV19
CDR3 protein: CASSIAETGELFF

V gene: TRBV5-1
CDR3 protein: CASSWMGGVETQYF

V gene: TRBV5-5
CDR3 protein: CASRSAGQDTQYF

V gene: TRBV27
CDR3 protein: CASRIGGGYGYTF

V gene: TRBV4-1
CDR3 protein: CASSYSTGRNTEAFF

V gene: TRBV5-1
CDR3 protein: CASSLRREGSYEQYF

V gene: TRBV19
CDR3 protein: CASSPGIPLVGEVYNEQFF

V gene: TRBV11-2
CDR3 protein: CASSATYYEQYF

V gene: TRBV6-1
CDR3 protein: CASSELGASTEAFF

V gene: TRBV7-9
CDR3 protein: CASRDLSTEAFF

V gene: TRBV10-2
CDR3 protein: CASSEEVGELFF

V gene: TRBV7-9
CDR3 protein: CASSLAGQGVIYGYTF

V gene: TRBV11-2
CDR3 protein: CASSLDRGQILTDTQYF

V gene: TRBV27
CDR3 protein: CASSFIGGNQPQHF

V gene: TRBV20-1
CDR3 protein: CSATGTTSSYEQYF

V gene: TRBV7-6
CDR3 protein: CASSFPTTGPIEAFF

V gene: TRBV6-1
CDR3 protein: CASSVLAGGTYEQYF

V gene: TRBV2
CDR3 protein: CASSGRTDTEAFF

V gene: TRBV6-1
CDR3 protein: CASGQGTEAFF

V gene: TRBV28
CDR3 protein: CASSWRGVQPQHF

V gene: TRBV20-1
CDR3 protein: CSATDRGYNEQFF

V gene: TRBV11-2
CDR3 protein: CASSPRIEMAAEFYGYTF

V gene: TRBV27
CDR3 protein: CASSFEGLPSSYNEQFF

V gene: TRBV2
CDR3 protein: CASSNLGQGRVTEAFF

V gene: TRBV30
CDR3 protein: CAWSVGQGYGYTF

V gene: TRBV2
CDR3 protein: CASSEWTVSNYGYTF

V gene: TRBV25-1
CDR3 protein: CASSEYFGTGQGYTF

V gene: TRBV10-3
CDR3 protein: CAISESPGNPTDTQYF

V gene: TRBV30
CDR3 protein: CAWTDSSYNEQFF

V gene: TRBV5-1
CDR3 protein: CASSLSGIYTDTQYF